What follows is one T cell receptor beta chain and its context. This sample stems from a study of blood T cell repertoires in COVID-19. As originally analysed: By means of reference gene primer amplification, nucleated cell counts were estimated. TCRdb's table, derived via immunoSEQ multiplex PCR, lists solely in-frame clones and lacks some. Clone size and the V and J calls come from that table; the DNA yielded D and trimming. The data hold 55,000 to 75,000 clones, with 90% observed a single time. The CDR3 length is 15 residues. Germline assignment: CDR1 LNHDA and CDR2 SQIVND (reference sequence). The trim removed 4 bases at V and 2 bases at J, leaving 5 bases unmatched.

This sequence was found in a man aged 55 to 70 with acute or convalescent COVID-19. The chain recombines TRBV19 with TRBJ2-5; 9 positions agree with TRBD1. The sequenced material came from peripheral blood. In nucleotides, the CDR3 is TGTGCCAGTAGTACCGGGACAGGGCATCAAGAGACCCAGTACTTC. Protein product: CASSTGTGHQETQYF.